These T cell receptor beta chains were read from a single sample in a study of cytomegalovirus exposure and HLA in healthy donors. Clones were sequenced by immunoSEQ multiplex PCR, and TCRdb holds only the in-frame ones, with some missing. Among fewer than 200,000 clones listed, 70% to 80% were seen once. The specimen sequenced was PBMCs. The source of these receptors is a female donor in good health and CMV-seronegative. The CDR3 runs from the conserved cysteine through the conserved F or W. D genes are given only for firm matches. Size values are once, few and many counts, or a class for expanded clones, and some rows have none.

DNA,CDR3,size,J,D,V
TGTGCCAGCAGCCTTCAAGGGACTAGCTTCTACAATGAGCAGTTCTTC,CASSLQGTSFYNEQFF,-,TRBJ2-1,TRBD2,TRBV14
TGTGCCAGCAGTCCCTCCGATGAGCAGTTCTTC,CASSPSDEQFF,once,TRBJ2-1,-,TRBV6-6
TGTGCCAGCAGTACCGGGGGGTTGAGCACTGAAGCTTTCTTT,CASSTGGLSTEAFF,-,TRBJ1-1,-,TRBV6-5
TGTGCCAGCACGAGGGATGGGCCGGCCTACGAGCAGTACTTC,CASTRDGPAYEQYF,-,TRBJ2-7,-,TRBV6-1
TGTGCCAGCAGCCCTCTGAGTGGACACCTCTCTGGAAACACCATATATTTT,CASSPLSGHLSGNTIYF,-,TRBJ1-3,-,TRBV5-5
TGTGTCAGCAGCTTTACAGGGTGGGGGAACGAGCAGTACTTC,CVSSFTGWGNEQYF,-,TRBJ2-7,-,TRBV5-6
TGTGCCAGCAGTGCGGTACAGGATGAGTTC,CASSAVQDEF,-,TRBJ1-2,-,TRBV2
TGTGCCAGCAGCTTACCCGAGACAGGGGGGCAGTACTTC,CASSLPETGGQYF,-,TRBJ2-7,TRBD1,TRBV7-8
TGCGCCAGCAGCTCTCATGGGCAGATGAACACTGAAGCTTTCTTT,CASSSHGQMNTEAFF,-,TRBJ1-1,-,TRBV5-1
TGCGCCAGCAGCTTACAGGGGGCAAGTACTGAAGCTTTCTTT,CASSLQGASTEAFF,-,TRBJ1-1,TRBD1,TRBV5-1
TGTGCCAGCAGCTTAAATAGCGGGGTACTAGAGACCCAGTACTTC,CASSLNSGVLETQYF,-,TRBJ2-5,TRBD2,TRBV7-3
TGTACCAGCACTTCGTACGGGGGGCCGTCTGAAGCTTTCTTT,CTSTSYGGPSEAFF,-,TRBJ1-1,-,TRBV6-5
TGTGCCTGGAGTCGTACAACCAACACTGAAGCTTTCTTT,CAWSRTTNTEAFF,-,TRBJ1-1,-,TRBV30
TGTGCCAGCAGCTTGGGAGGGAGGGCCGAGACCCAGTACTTC,CASSLGGRAETQYF,-,TRBJ2-5,TRBD2,TRBV5-6
TGTGCCAGCTCACCGGAGGGAAACTATGGCTACACCTTC,CASSPEGNYGYTF,-,TRBJ1-2,-,TRBV18
TGCGCCAGCAGCTTGGAGAGGCGTGGAGAAAAACTGTTTTTT,CASSLERRGEKLFF,-,TRBJ1-4,-,TRBV5-1
TGCGCCATCATCGAACTATGGGTTAATAGCAATCAGCCCCAGCATTTT,CAIIELWVNSNQPQHF,-,TRBJ1-5,-,TRBV10-1
TGTGCCAGCAGCTTGGCCGGGACTAGCGGGAGGGCCTCGTACGAGCAGTACTTC,CASSLAGTSGRASYEQYF,once,TRBJ2-7,TRBD2,TRBV5-6
TGTGCCAGCAGTCCTGGAGGCTGGCAAGAGACCCAGTACTTC,CASSPGGWQETQYF,few,TRBJ2-5,-,TRBV28
TGTGCCAGCAGCAAGGGGACAGGGTATATGGTAGATACGCAGTATTTT,CASSKGTGYMVDTQYF,-,TRBJ2-3,TRBD1,TRBV28
TGCAGCGTTGAAGATAGGGGACAGGGGGCGTTCTATGGCTACACCTTC,CSVEDRGQGAFYGYTF,-,TRBJ1-2,TRBD1,TRBV29-1
TGCGCCAGCAGCTTGTACCAGGGCAGCACCGGGGAGCTGTTTTTT,CASSLYQGSTGELFF,-,TRBJ2-2,-,TRBV5-1
TGTGCCAGCAGTTTAGGGCTCTATGGCTACACCTTC,CASSLGLYGYTF,-,TRBJ1-2,-,TRBV28
TGTGCCAGCAGCGGGGGGCACGGGGAGCTGTTTTTT,CASSGGHGELFF,-,TRBJ2-2,-,TRBV28
TGCGCCAGCAGCTTGAGGGGATATGAGCAGTTCTTC,CASSLRGYEQFF,-,TRBJ2-1,-,TRBV5-1